This T cell receptor (beta chain) comes out of a study of identical twins. Study observations and caveats: Monozygotic twin pairs showed more out-of-frame TCR alpha sharing than models estimated. Out-of-frame alpha sequences common to twins exhibited a surplus of low generation probability.

The CDR3 loop spans 18 amino acids. Trimming removed 0 bases from V and 8 bases from J; junction bases left unmatched: 15. Germline CDR1 LGHNA, CDR2 YSLEER. This clonotype was picked up one time. The antigen is undetermined. With template switching, a universal primer site was added, and the cDNA carried unique molecular identifiers. MiXCR, run by TCRdb on the 5' RACE reads, gives a single entry per CDR3 protein. The table shows 350,000 to 500,000 distinct CDR3 sequences, with less than 20% occurring only once. Source material: naive T cells sorted from blood. The TCR sequence derives from a man aged 50 to 59 in good health. The J gene is TRBJ2-1, the V gene TRBV4-3; 8 positions match TRBD2. In DNA, the CDR3 is TGCGCCAGCAGCCAAGATTACCTAAGACTAGCGAGGCGGCATGAGCAGTTCTTC. It is translated as CASSQDYLRLARRHEQFF.